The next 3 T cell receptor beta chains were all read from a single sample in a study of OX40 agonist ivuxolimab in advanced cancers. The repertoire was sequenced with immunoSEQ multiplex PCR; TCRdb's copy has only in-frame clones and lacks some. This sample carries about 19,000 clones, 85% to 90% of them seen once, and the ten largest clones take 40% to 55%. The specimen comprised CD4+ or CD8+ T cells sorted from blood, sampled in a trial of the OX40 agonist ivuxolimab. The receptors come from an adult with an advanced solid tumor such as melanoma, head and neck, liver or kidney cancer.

The CDR3 region is CASSRQDNSNQPQHF. For the CDR3, the DNA is TGTGCCAGCAGCAGACAGGATAATAGCAATCAGCCCCAGCATTTT. This chain links TRBV28 with TRBJ1-5; D is possibly TRBD1 (6 bases). CDR1 MDHEN and CDR2 SYDVKM come from the germline V gene. There are 15 residues in the CDR3. Trimming took off 6 bases at V and 0 bases at J, with 12 bases between the two ends.

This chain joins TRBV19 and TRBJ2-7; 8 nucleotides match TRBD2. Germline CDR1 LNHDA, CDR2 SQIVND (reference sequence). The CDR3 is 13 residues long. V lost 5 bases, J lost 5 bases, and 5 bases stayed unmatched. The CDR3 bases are TGTGCCAGTAGTCCCGGGGGGGAACACGAGCAGTACTTC. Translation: CASSPGGEHEQYF.

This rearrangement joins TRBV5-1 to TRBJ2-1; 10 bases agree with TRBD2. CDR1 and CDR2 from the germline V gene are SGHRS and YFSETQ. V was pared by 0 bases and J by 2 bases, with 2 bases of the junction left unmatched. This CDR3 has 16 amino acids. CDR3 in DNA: TGCGCCAGCAGCTTGGGGCTAGCGGGAGCCTACAATGAGCAGTTCTTC. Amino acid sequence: CASSLGLAGAYNEQFF.